One and the same sample provided the 22 T cell receptor beta chains below, sequenced in a study of blood T cell repertoires in COVID-19 (dated by TCRdb to the early 2020s). The protocol used for the library was the immunoSEQ multiplex PCR assay. TCRdb holds this immuneACCESS table with in-frame rearrangements only. Some clones are missing; in checked studies, unresolved V genes explain under half, and the rest has no known cause. Recorded for this sample are some 76,000 clones; around four fifths of them occurred a single time. Around 29% of the sample belongs to the ten largest clones. The sample consisted of peripheral blood. These receptors were obtained from a human donor in a cohort sampled during active COVID-19.

This clone was recorded only once. The chain carries TRBV2 and TRBJ2-2; a weak D match, TRBD2 (5 bases). There are 15 residues in the CDR3. Germline CDR1 SNHLY, CDR2 FYNNEI. V was trimmed by 6 bases and J by 2 bases, leaving 13 bases between them. CDR3 sequence reads: CASRRTGSNTGELFF. In nucleotides, the CDR3 is TGTGCCAGCAGGAGAACGGGGAGCAACACCGGGGAGCTGTTTTTT. The whole variable domain, remainder taken from reference TRBV2 and TRBJ2-2, is EPEVTQTPSHQVTQMGQEVILRCVPISNHLYFYWYRQILGQKVEFLVSFYNNEISEKSEIFDDQFSVERPDGSNFTLKIRSTKLEDSAMYFCASRRTGSNTGELFFGEGSRLTVL.

In this sample, this clone turned up once. The rearrangement joins TRBV2 to TRBJ2-5, with a weak D call TRBD2 (5 bases). Between the trimmed V and J ends, which lost 3 bases and 5 bases, there was a span of 7 bases. The CDR3 contains 12 residues. Germline V CDR1 and CDR2: SNHLY, FYNNEI. CDR3 nucleotide sequence: TGTGCCAGCAGTGACGAGCGGGAGACCCAGTACTTC. Translating gives CASSDERETQYF.

The chain combines TRBV14 with TRBJ2-1, with 8 bases lining up with TRBD1. CDR3 length: 14 residues. The ends lost 4 bases at V and 8 bases at J; junction bases unmatched: 7. In germline, CDR1 is SGHDN, CDR2 FVKESK. The CDR3 loop reads CASSPLTGGDEQFF. The CDR3 DNA is TGTGCCAGCAGCCCTTTAACAGGGGGTGATGAGCAGTTCTTC.

This clone was observed a handful of times. This chain connects TRBV2 to TRBJ1-6; TRBD1 aligns across 9 bases. Germline V gene lookup returns CDR1 SNHLY and CDR2 FYNNEI. V lost 8 bases and J lost 11; bases outside the gene matches: 7. The CDR3 length is 13 residues. The CDR3 reads CASGSDRGTPLHF. CDR3 nucleotide sequence: TGTGCCAGCGGGTCGGACAGGGGAACACCCCTCCACTTT.

V gene TRBV14 combines with J gene TRBJ1-3; no firm D call. Between the trimmed V and J ends, which lost 0 bases and 2 bases, there was a span of 11 bases. The CDR3 loop spans 16 amino acids. Germline loops: CDR1 SGHDN, CDR2 FVKESK. The CDR3 region is CASSQDEVWTGNTIYF. CDR3 sequence (DNA): TGTGCCAGCAGCCAAGATGAGGTCTGGACTGGAAACACCATATATTTT.

The chain joins TRBV9 to TRBJ2-5; unclear D gene. The CDR3 runs to 12 residues. CDR1 and CDR2 from the germline V gene are SGDLS and YYNGEE. Trimming took 3 bases from V and 5 from J, leaving 8 bases between them. For the CDR3, the DNA is TGTGCCAGCAGCGACTCAGCGGAGACCCAGTACTTC. It specifies CASSDSAETQYF.

The rearrangement links TRBV2 to TRBJ2-1, with D possibly matching TRBD1 (7 bases). This CDR3 has 14 residues. V gave up 6 bases and J gave up 2 bases, with 11 bases separating them. Germline lookup yields CDR1 SNHLY and CDR2 FYNNEI. As DNA, the CDR3 is TGTGCCAGCAGGGCCAGGGGGGCCTACAATGAGCAGTTCTTC. Translation: CASRARGAYNEQFF. Variable domain in full (rest from reference TRBV2 and TRBJ2-1): EPEVTQTPSHQVTQMGQEVILRCVPISNHLYFYWYRQILGQKVEFLVSFYNNEISEKSEIFDDQFSVERPDGSNFTLKIRSTKLEDSAMYFCASRARGAYNEQFFGPGTRLTVL.

The chain employs TRBV2 and TRBJ1-2; perhaps TRBD1 as D (6 bases). The CDR3 totals 14 residues. Per the germline V gene, CDR1 is SNHLY and CDR2 is FYNNEI. The V and J ends lost 0 bases and 4 bases respectively, with 9 bases between them. The CDR3: CASSEATQGYGYTF. The CDR3 bases are TGTGCCAGCAGTGAAGCGACACAGGGCTATGGCTACACCTTC.

The rearrangement links TRBV29-1 to TRBJ1-1, with a weak D call TRBD1 (5 bases). The CDR3 extends over 14 amino acids. Germline CDR1 is SQVTM and CDR2 is ANQGSEA. Trimming removed 0 bases at V and 12 bases at J, with 20 bases between. CDR3 sequence: CSVEDQGHRGLTFF. DNA of the CDR3: TGCAGCGTTGAAGATCAGGGCCATAGGGGTTTAACTTTCTTT.

The CDR3 nucleotides read TGTGCCAGCAGCCCGGTAACGACCGGGGAGCTGTTTTTT. Residues: CASSPVTTGELFF. The rearrangement joins TRBV5-4 to TRBJ2-2; no clear D. CDR3 length: 13 residues. V was pared by 4 bases and J by 5 bases, with 9 bases between. CDR1 and CDR2 (germline): SGHNT, YYREEE (reference sequence). The whole variable domain, remainder taken from reference TRBV5-4 and TRBJ2-2, is ETGVTQSPTHLIKTRGQQVTLRCSSQSGHNTVSWYQQALGQGPQFIFQYYREEENGRGNFPPRFSGLQFPNYSSELNVNALELDDSALYLCASSPVTTGELFFGEGSRLTVL.

The chain joins TRBV3-1 (or the pseudogene TRBV3-2) to TRBJ2-3; the D gene is possibly TRBD1 (5 bases). CDR1 LGHDT and CDR2 YNNKEL come from the germline V gene (reference sequence). CDR3 size: 15 residues. Trimming took 2 bases from V and 5 from J, leaving 14 bases between them. This chain's CDR3 is CASSQMAGSKDTQYF. The CDR3 bases are TGTGCCAGCAGCCAAATGGCAGGGTCTAAAGATACGCAGTATTTT.

There are a few counts of this clone. The gene calls are TRBV6-5 and TRBJ1-1, with D maybe TRBD1 (5 bases). CDR3 length: 13 amino acids. From germline, CDR1 is MNHEY and CDR2 SVGAGI. The V end was cut by 0 bases, the J end by 6 bases, with 8 bases between. Written as DNA, the CDR3 is TGTGCCAGCAGTTACTCGGGAGGGGCTGAAGCTTTCTTT. Amino acid sequence: CASSYSGGAEAFF.

The V gene is TRBV6-5, the J gene TRBJ1-3, with a possible D match to TRBD1 (6 bases). V was shortened by 6 bases and J by 4 bases, with 13 bases between the two germline ends. CDR3 length equals 14 residues. CDR1 is MNHEY, CDR2 SVGAGI, per germline. CDR3 bases: TGTGCCAGCAGCCGGGGACAAGAGGGAAACACCATATATTTT. The encoded protein is CASSRGQEGNTIYF.

The chain is built from TRBV6-6 and TRBJ1-5, with no clear D. The CDR3 is 14 amino acids. The V gene's germline CDR1 is MNHNY and CDR2 SVGAGI (reference sequence). Trimming took 0 bases from V and 7 from J, leaving 10 bases between them. CDR3 DNA: TGTGCCAGCAGTTACTCGTCGGGTAGCCAGCCCCAGCATTTT. It codes for CASSYSSGSQPQHF.

CDR3 DNA sequence: TGTGCCAGCAGCTTATCCGGGAACACTGAAGCTTTCTTT. Its translation is CASSLSGNTEAFF. The J gene is TRBJ1-1, the V gene TRBV7-3; D is uncertain. Germline V gene data show CDR1 as SGHTA and CDR2 as FQGTGA. V was pared by 2 bases and J by 1 base, with 5 bases between. The CDR3 runs 13 residues.

The chain combines TRBV19 with TRBJ1-1; 7 bases map to TRBD1. In germline, CDR1 is LNHDA, CDR2 SQIVND (reference sequence). This CDR3 is built from 13 residues. V lost 9 bases, J lost 0 bases, and 4 bases stayed unmatched. The CDR3 reads CASQGVMNTEAFF. CDR3 coding DNA: TGTGCCAGCCAGGGGGTAATGAACACTGAAGCTTTCTTT.

The CDR3 protein is CASSRAGGERDTEAFF. Here the CDR3 DNA reads TGTGCCAGCAGCCGGGCAGGCGGGGAGAGAGACACTGAAGCTTTCTTT. The gene calls are TRBV11-2 and TRBJ1-1; D unclear. V lost 5 bases to trimming and J lost 3 bases, with 19 bases between them. The CDR3 extends over 16 amino acids. Germline V gene lookup returns CDR1 SGHAT and CDR2 FQNNGV.

J is TRBJ1-2 and V is TRBV18; 7 bases agree with TRBD1. This CDR3 has 13 amino acids. J was trimmed by 2 bases and V by 3 bases; bases with no gene match: 0. Germline V gene data show CDR1 as KGHSH and CDR2 as LQKENI. In nucleotides, the CDR3 is TGTGCCAGCTCACCGGACAGGAACTATGGCTACACCTTC. It translates to CASSPDRNYGYTF. The full variable domain, in which reference TRBV18 and TRBJ1-2 provide the parts outside the CDR3, is NAGVMQNPRHLVRRRGQEARLRCSPMKGHSHVYWYRQLPEEGLKFMVYLQKENIIDESGMPKERFSAEFPKEGPSILRIQQVVRGDSAAYFCASSPDRNYGYTFGSGTRLTVV.

Only one count was recorded for this clone. V gene TRBV5-1 combines with J gene TRBJ2-2, with a tentative D call TRBD1 (6 bases). Germline lookup yields CDR1 SGHRS and CDR2 YFSETQ. V lost 5 bases, J lost 1 base, and 9 bases lay in between. This CDR3 has 14 amino acids. For the CDR3, the DNA is TGCGCCAGCAGGGTGGGACAGAACACCGGGGAGCTGTTTTTT. Translating gives CASRVGQNTGELFF.

The chain uses TRBV18 and TRBJ2-1; 12 bases align to TRBD1. There are 15 residues in the CDR3. Germline loops: CDR1 KGHSH, CDR2 LQKENI. V lost 8 bases to trimming and J lost 8 bases; unmatched junction nucleotides: 10. Here the CDR3 reads CASRPRDRGRDEQFF. CDR3 coding DNA: TGTGCCAGCCGGCCCCGGGACAGGGGGCGCGATGAGCAGTTCTTC.

This chain joins TRBV2 and TRBJ2-5, with 7 bases lining up with TRBD1. The CDR3 extends over 15 amino acids. J gave up 5 bases and V 7 bases, and 13 bases lay outside the gene matches. Germline CDR1 reads SNHLY; CDR2 reads FYNNEI. The CDR3: CASTTTTGSYETQYF. As DNA, the CDR3 is TGTGCCAGCACCACGACGACAGGGTCTTACGAGACCCAGTACTTC.

The chain combines TRBV11-3 with TRBJ2-2; 7 nucleotides match TRBD1. Germline V gives CDR1 SGHNT, CDR2 YENEEA. V lost 5 bases and J lost 4; bases outside the gene matches: 4. The CDR3 loop spans 14 amino acids. DNA for the CDR3: TGTGCCAGCAGCAGCGACAGGGCCACCGGGGAGCTGTTTTTT. Protein sequence: CASSSDRATGELFF.